The sequence of this TCR beta chain was determined in a study of patients and donors after allogeneic stem cell transplantation. This clonotype showed up just a few times. TCRdb re-analysed the RT-PCR reads in MiXCR, keeping a single row per CDR3 protein. The table lists over 65,000 distinct CDR3 sequences, around 27% of them singletons. The sequenced sample consisted of blood, either unsorted or a sorted T cell fraction (not recorded which). This TCR came from a human donor who was either an allogeneic HSCT recipient or a stem cell or donor lymphocyte infusion donor (not recorded which). It is not recorded whose cells these are; they may come from a transplant donor.

The CDR3 region has the DNA TGCAGCGTCCGGGACAGAGGTTACGAGCAGTACTTC. It translates to CSVRDRGYEQYF. The chain joins TRBV29-1 to TRBJ2-7; TRBD1 agrees at 7 bases. The V gene end was trimmed by 6 bases and the J gene end by 4 bases; junction bases not matched to a gene: 6. Germline V lookup: CDR1 SQVTM, CDR2 ANQGSEA. The CDR3 consists of 12 residues.